Described below is a single T cell receptor (beta chain) sequence and its context. V gave up 3 bases and J gave up 7 bases; unmatched junction bases: 3. Germline CDR1 reads SGHTA; CDR2 reads FQGTGA. The CDR3 contains 13 residues. The entry originates in a study of Ad26.COV2.S vaccination and SARS-CoV-2 variants. Method: immunoSEQ multiplex PCR; TCRdb's copy keeps in-frame clones and lacks some. This sample carries around 450,000 clones, about 88% of them seen once, and the ten largest clones take just over 2.5%. Documented treatment: about 20 received Ad26.COV2.S at low or high dose, single or two shots; a few received placebo; per-sample allocation not given. All samples were drawn on day 63, counting from the first vaccine or placebo injection.

The source is a person aged 18-60 years who received the Ad26.COV2.S COVID-19 vaccine or a placebo. The source was peripheral blood, collected in a trial of Ad26.COV2.S vaccine versus placebo. The chain has TRBV7-3 and TRBJ2-1, with TRBD2 matching over 7 bases. CDR3 DNA: TGTGCCAGCAGCTTTTTAGCGGGTAATGAGCAGTTCTTC. The encoded protein is CASSFLAGNEQFF.